The clone carrying this TCR beta chain is a singleton in its sample. Antigen: not known. The data were obtained in a study of cytomegalovirus exposure and HLA in healthy donors. Study-wide findings and caveats: Rare sequences made up most TCRs, while some public TCRs were found in many donors.

The CDR3 totals 16 residues. Germline CDR1 reads SGHAT; CDR2 reads FQDESV (reference sequence). V lost 5 bases and J 0 bases, leaving 17 bases between the germline ends. Sequenced by immunoSEQ multiplex PCR; TCRdb stores in-frame clones only, minus some. This sample has over 60,000 clones, with about 95% found just once. The sequenced sample consisted of PBMCs. This sequence joins TRBV11-1 and TRBJ2-7; TRBD1 is a possible D gene (7 bases). The sequence came from a young man in good health and CMV-seronegative. CDR3 bases: TGTGCCAGCAGCCCTGGGGGACAGCGGGTCTCCTACGAGCAGTACTTC. This sequence encodes CASSPGGQRVSYEQYF.